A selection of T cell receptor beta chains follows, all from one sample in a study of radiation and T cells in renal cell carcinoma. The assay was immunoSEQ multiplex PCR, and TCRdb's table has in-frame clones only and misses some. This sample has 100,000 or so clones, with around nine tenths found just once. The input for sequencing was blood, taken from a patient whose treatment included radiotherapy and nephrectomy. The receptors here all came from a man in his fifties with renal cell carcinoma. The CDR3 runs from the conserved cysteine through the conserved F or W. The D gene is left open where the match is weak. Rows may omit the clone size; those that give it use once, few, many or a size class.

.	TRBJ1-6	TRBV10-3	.	CAISEPGSPLHF	TGTGCCATCAGTGAGCCTGGTTCACCCCTCCACTTT
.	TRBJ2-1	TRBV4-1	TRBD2	CASSQDPSGSDNEQFF	TGCGCCAGCAGCCAAGACCCTAGCGGATCCGACAATGAGCAGTTCTTC
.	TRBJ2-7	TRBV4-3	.	CASSHLRTEFSYEQYF	TGCGCCAGCAGCCACTTGAGGACGGAGTTCTCCTACGAGCAGTACTTC
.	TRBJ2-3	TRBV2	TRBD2	CASSESIAGGPPDTQYF	TGTGCCAGCAGTGAGTCTATAGCGGGAGGGCCGCCAGATACGCAGTATTTT
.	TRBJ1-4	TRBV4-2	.	CASSQEAGGSTNEKLFF	TGTGCCAGCAGCCAAGAAGCTGGAGGATCAACTAATGAAAAACTGTTTTTT
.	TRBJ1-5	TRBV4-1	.	CASRTGPVSNQPQHF	TGCGCCAGCAGGACGGGACCAGTAAGCAATCAGCCCCAGCATTTT
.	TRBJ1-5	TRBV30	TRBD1	CAWSGYGQGLNQPQHF	TGTGCCTGGAGTGGGTATGGACAGGGTCTCAATCAGCCCCAGCATTTT
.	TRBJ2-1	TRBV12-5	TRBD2	CASGLEAGVNEQFF	TGTGCTAGTGGTTTGGAAGCGGGAGTAAATGAGCAGTTCTTC
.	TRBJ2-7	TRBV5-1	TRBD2	CASSLGGRYEQYF	TGCGCCAGCAGCTTGGGCGGGAGGTACGAGCAGTACTTC
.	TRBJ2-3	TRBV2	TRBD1	CASERQGATDTQYF	TGTGCCAGCGAAAGACAGGGGGCCACAGATACGCAGTATTTT
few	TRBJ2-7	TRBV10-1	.	CASSEVRRIGEQYF	TGCGCCAGCAGTGAGGTCCGTCGGATTGGCGAGCAGTACTTC
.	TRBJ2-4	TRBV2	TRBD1	CASSARPGQQSGKNIQYF	TGTGCCAGCAGTGCGAGACCGGGACAGCAATCCGGCAAAAACATTCAGTACTTC
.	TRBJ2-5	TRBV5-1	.	CASSSSPQETQYF	TGCGCCAGCAGCTCGAGTCCCCAAGAGACCCAGTACTTC
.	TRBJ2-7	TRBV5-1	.	CASSLDGGVGDYEQYF	TGCGCCAGCAGCTTGGATGGGGGTGTGGGAGACTACGAGCAGTACTTC
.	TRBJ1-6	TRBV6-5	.	CASSFEGGNSPLHF	TGTGCCAGCAGCTTCGAGGGCGGAAATTCACCCCTCCACTTT
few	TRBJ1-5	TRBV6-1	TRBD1	CASSQYRDRQQPQHF	TGTGCCAGCAGTCAATACCGGGACAGACAACAGCCCCAGCATTTT
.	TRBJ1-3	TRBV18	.	CASSALYTGNSGNTIYF	TGTGCCAGCTCAGCACTGTATACAGGGAACTCTGGAAACACCATATATTTT
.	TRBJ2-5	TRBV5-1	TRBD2	CASTLGSGRRETQYF	TGCGCCAGCACCTTAGGGAGCGGGAGGCGGGAGACCCAGTACTTC
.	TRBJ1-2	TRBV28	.	CASNGDGGYYGYTF	TGTGCCAGCAACGGGGACGGGGGTTACTATGGCTACACCTTC
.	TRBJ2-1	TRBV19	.	CASTAPGGLGEQFF	TGTGCCAGTACCGCTCCCGGTGGGCTTGGTGAGCAGTTCTTC
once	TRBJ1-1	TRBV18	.	CASSPPGQNTEAFF	TGTGCCAGCTCACCACCGGGACAAAACACTGAAGCTTTCTTT
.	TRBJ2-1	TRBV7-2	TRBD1	CASSLVQGTTYNEQFF	TGTGCCAGCAGCTTAGTACAGGGGACCACATACAATGAGCAGTTCTTC
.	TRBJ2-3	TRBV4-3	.	CASSQEHFSTDTQYF	TGCGCCAGCAGCCAAGAGCATTTTAGCACAGATACGCAGTATTTT
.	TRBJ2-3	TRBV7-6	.	CASSPRRDFPDTQYF	TGTGCCAGCAGCCCTCGCCGGGACTTCCCAGATACGCAGTATTTT
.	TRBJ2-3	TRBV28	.	CASSLRGTDTQYF	TGTGCCAGCAGTTTACGGGGAACAGATACGCAGTATTTT
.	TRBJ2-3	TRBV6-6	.	CASGFHVRTDTQYF	TGTGCCAGCGGTTTCCACGTTCGCACAGATACGCAGTATTTT